This T cell receptor beta chain was documented in a study of blood T cells in healthy people across ages. The CDR3 length is 15 residues. The V end lost 9 bases, the J end lost 7 bases, and 25 bases lay between the germline ends. A second PCR, run for roughly 7 to 12 cycles, used a sample-barcoded 5' primer plus a J-beta primer mix. TCRdb reanalysed the 5' RACE reads using MiXCR and keeps one entry per CDR3 protein. The sample lists around 1.5 million distinct CDR3 sequences, around 39% occurring once. The chain couples TRBV12-3 or TRBV12-4 to TRBJ2-7; tentative D call: TRBD2 (6 bases). The sequenced sample consisted of blood. The TCR originated in a woman aged 18-30 years in good health. The CDR3 here is CARHGGPTSYNEQYF. DNA for the CDR3: TGTGCCAGACACGGGGGACCAACGTCCTACAATGAGCAGTACTTC.